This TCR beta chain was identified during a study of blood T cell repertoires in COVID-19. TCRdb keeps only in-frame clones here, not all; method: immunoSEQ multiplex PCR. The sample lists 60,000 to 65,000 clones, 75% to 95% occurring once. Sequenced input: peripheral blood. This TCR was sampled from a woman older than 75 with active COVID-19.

The CDR3 sequence: CASSTGQADTQYF. The CDR3 nucleotides read TGTGCCAGTAGTACGGGACAGGCAGATACGCAGTATTTT. J is TRBJ2-3 and V is TRBV19; TRBD1 aligns across 8 bases. This CDR3 region has 13 residues. Germline trimming cut 4 bases from V and 4 bases from J; bases unmatched to any gene: 1. Per germline, CDR1 LNHDA and CDR2 SQIVND (reference sequence).